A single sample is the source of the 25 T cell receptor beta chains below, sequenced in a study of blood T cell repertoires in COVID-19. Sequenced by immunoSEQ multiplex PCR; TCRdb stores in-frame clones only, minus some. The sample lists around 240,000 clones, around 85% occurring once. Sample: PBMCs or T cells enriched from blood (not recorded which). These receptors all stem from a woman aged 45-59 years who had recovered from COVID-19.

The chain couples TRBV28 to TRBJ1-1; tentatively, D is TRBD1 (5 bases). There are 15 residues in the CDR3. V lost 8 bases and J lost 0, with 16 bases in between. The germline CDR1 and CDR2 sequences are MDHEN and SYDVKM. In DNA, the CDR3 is TGTGCCAGCGCTTTCATCCGGGGGTTGAACACTGAAGCTTTCTTT. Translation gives CASAFIRGLNTEAFF.

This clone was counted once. The CDR3 DNA sequence: TGTGCCAGCAGCGTAGGACTAGCGGGGGGAGGTACGCAGTATTTT. It specifies CASSVGLAGGGTQYF. The chain combines TRBV9 with TRBJ2-3; 13 bases fit TRBD2. There are 15 residues in the CDR3. V was pared by 0 bases and J by 8 bases, with 3 bases of the junction left unmatched. The germline CDR1 and CDR2 sequences are SGDLS and YYNGEE.

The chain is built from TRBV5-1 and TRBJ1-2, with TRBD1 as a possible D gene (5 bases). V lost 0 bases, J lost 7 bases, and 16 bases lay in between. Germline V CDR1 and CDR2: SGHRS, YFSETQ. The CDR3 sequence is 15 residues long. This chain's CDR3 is CASSLASPQGGGYTF. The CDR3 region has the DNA TGCGCCAGCAGCTTGGCAAGTCCTCAGGGAGGTGGCTACACCTTC. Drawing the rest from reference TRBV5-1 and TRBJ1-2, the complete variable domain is KAGVTQTPRYLIKTRGQQVTLSCSPISGHRSVSWYQQTPGQGLQFLFEYFSETQRNKGNFPGRFSGRQFSNSRSEMNVSTLELGDSALYLCASSLASPQGGGYTFGSGTRLTVV.

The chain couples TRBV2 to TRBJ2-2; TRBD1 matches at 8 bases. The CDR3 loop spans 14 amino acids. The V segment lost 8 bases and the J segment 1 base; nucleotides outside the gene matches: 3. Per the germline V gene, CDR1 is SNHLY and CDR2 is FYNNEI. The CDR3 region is CASGGTGNTGELFF. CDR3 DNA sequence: TGTGCCAGCGGCGGGACAGGGAACACCGGGGAGCTGTTTTTT.

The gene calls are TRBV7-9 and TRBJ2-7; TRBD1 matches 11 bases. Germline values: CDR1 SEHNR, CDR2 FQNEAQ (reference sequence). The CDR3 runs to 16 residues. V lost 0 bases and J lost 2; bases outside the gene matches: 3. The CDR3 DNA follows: TGTGCCAGCAGCTTAGCGTCGGGACAGGGGGCCTACGAGCAGTACTTC. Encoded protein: CASSLASGQGAYEQYF.

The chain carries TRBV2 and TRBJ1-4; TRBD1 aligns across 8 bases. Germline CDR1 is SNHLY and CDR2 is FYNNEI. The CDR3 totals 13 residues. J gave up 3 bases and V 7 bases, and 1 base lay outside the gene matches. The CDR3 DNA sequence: TGTGCCAGCACGGGACAGGCTAATGAAAAACTGTTTTTT. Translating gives CASTGQANEKLFF.

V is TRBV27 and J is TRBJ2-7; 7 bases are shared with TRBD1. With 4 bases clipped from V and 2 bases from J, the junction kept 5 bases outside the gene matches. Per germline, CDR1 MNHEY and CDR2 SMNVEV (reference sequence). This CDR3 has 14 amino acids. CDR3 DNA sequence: TGTGCCAGCAGTTATCGACAGGGCCCCTACGAGCAGTACTTC. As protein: CASSYRQGPYEQYF.

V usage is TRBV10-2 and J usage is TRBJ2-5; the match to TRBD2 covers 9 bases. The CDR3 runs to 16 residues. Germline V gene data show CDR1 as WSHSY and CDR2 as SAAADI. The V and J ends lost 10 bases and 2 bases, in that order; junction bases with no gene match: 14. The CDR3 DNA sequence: TGCGCCACGGAAACAGGGTTGCTAGCGGGGCAAGAGACCCAGTACTTC. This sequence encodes CATETGLLAGQETQYF.

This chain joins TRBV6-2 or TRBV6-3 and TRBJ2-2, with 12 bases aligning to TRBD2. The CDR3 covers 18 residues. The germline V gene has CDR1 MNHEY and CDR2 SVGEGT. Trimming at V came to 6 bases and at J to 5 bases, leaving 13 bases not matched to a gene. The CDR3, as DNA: TGTGCCAGCAGCCCCCTCCCCTCCCTAGCGGGAGGGACCGGGGAGCTGTTTTTT. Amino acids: CASSPLPSLAGGTGELFF.

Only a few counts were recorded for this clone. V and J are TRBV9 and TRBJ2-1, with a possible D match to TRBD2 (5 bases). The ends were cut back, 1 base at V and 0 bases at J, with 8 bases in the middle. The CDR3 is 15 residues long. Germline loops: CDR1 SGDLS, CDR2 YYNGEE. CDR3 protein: CASSVFSDSYNEQFF. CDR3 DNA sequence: TGTGCCAGCAGCGTATTTAGCGACTCCTACAATGAGCAGTTCTTC.

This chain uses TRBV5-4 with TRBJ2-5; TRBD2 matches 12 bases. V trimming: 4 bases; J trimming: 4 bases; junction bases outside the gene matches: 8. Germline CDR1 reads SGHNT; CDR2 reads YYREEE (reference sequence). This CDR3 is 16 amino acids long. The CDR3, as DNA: TGTGCCAGCAGCCCAGGATCACTAGCGGGAGGAGAGACCCAGTACTTC. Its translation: CASSPGSLAGGETQYF.

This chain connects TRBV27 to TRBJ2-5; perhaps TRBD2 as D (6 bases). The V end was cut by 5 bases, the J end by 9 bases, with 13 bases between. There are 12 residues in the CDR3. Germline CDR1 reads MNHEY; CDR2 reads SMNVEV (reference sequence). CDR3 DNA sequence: TGTGCCAGCAGTACCACCGGCGGGGCCCAGTACTTC. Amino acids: CASSTTGGAQYF.

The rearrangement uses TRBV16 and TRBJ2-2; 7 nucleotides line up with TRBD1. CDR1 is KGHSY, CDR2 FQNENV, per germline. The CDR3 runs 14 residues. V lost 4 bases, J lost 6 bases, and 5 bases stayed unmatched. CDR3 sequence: CASSPRQGAGELFF. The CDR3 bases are TGTGCCAGCAGCCCTCGTCAGGGGGCCGGGGAGCTGTTTTTT.

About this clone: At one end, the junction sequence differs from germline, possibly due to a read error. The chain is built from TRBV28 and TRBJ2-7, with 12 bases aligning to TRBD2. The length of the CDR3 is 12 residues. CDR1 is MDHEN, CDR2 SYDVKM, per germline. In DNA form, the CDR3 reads TGTGCCAGCAGTTTTGGACTAGCGGGACTCCTCTTC. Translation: CASSFGLAGLLF.

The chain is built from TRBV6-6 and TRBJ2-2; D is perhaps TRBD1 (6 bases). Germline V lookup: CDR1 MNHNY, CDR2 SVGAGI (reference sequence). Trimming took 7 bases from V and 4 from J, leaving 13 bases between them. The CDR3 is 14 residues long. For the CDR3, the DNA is TGTGCCAGCACAACAGGGTCCGGCACCGGGGAGCTGTTTTTT. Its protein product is CASTTGSGTGELFF.

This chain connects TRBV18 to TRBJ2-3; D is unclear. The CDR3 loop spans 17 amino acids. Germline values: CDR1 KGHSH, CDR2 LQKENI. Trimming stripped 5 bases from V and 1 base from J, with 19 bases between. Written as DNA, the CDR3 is TGTGCCAGCTCATTCCGTTTGGTCACTCGAGGCACAGATACGCAGTATTTT. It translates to CASSFRLVTRGTDTQYF.

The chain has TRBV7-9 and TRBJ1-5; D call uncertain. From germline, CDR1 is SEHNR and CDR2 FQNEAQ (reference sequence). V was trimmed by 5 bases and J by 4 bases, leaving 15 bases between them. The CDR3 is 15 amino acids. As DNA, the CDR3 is TGTGCCAGCAGCCAGCCGGGCGGCGGGAATCAGCCCCAGCATTTT. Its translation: CASSQPGGGNQPQHF.

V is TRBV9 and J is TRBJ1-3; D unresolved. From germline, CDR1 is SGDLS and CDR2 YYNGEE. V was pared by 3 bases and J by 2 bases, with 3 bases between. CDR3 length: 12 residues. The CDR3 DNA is TGTGCCAGCAGCGATACTGGAAACACCATATATTTT. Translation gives CASSDTGNTIYF.

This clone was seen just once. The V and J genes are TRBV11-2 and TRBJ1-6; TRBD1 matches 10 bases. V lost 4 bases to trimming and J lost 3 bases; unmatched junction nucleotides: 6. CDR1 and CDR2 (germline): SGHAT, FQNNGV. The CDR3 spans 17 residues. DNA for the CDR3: TGTGCCAGCAGCTGGCGACAGGGGGCTGGCTATAATTCACCCCTCCACTTT. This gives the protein CASSWRQGAGYNSPLHF.

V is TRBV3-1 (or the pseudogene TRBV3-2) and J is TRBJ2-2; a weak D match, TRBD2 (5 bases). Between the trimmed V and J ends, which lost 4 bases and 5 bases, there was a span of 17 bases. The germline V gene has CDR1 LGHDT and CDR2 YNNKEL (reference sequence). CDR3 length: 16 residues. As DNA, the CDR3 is TGTGCCAGCAGCCCCCTCGGAGCGGTGGGGACCGGGGAGCTGTTTTTT. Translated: CASSPLGAVGTGELFF.

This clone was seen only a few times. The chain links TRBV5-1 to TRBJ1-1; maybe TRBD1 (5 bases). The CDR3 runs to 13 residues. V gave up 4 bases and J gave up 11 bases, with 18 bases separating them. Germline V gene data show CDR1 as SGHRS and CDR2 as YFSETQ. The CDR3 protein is CASSRGLDLRAFF. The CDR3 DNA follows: TGCGCCAGCAGCAGGGGACTTGACCTCAGGGCTTTCTTT.

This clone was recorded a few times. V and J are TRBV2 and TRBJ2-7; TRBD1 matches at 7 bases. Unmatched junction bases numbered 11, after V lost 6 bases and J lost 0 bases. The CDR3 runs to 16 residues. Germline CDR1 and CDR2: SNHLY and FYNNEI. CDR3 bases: TGTGCCAGCAGCCCTTTCTTAGGGGGCTACTCCTACGAGCAGTACTTC. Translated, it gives CASSPFLGGYSYEQYF.

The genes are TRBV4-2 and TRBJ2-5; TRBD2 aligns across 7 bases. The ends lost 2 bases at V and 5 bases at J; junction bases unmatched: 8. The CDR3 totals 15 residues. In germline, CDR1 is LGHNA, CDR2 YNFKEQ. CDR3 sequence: CASSQHETSWETQYF. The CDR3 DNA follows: TGTGCCAGCAGCCAACATGAGACTAGCTGGGAGACCCAGTACTTC.

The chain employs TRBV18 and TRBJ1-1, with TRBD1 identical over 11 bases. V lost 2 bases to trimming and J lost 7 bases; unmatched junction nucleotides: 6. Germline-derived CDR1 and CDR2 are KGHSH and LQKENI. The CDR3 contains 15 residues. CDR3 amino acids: CASSPGTGGIGEAFF. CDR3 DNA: TGTGCCAGCTCACCAGGGACAGGGGGGATCGGTGAAGCTTTCTTT.

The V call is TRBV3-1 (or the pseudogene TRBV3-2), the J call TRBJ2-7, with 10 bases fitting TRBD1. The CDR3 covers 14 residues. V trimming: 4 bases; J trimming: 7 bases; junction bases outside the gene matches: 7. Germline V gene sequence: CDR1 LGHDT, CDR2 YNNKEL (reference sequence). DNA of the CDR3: TGTGCCAGCAGCCTACGACAGGGGGCGGGTGAGCAGTACTTC. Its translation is CASSLRQGAGEQYF.